This T cell receptor (beta chain) was captured by sequencing in a study of T cell responses to AZD1222 COVID-19 vaccine. Clones were read by immunoSEQ multiplex PCR, and TCRdb kept only the in-frame ones, dropping some. Of 120,000 or so clones listed, approximately 90% are singletons. The V and J ends lost 4 bases and 6 bases respectively, with 9 bases between them. The CDR3 extends over 11 amino acids. Per the germline V gene, CDR1 is SQVTM and CDR2 is ANQGSEA. Concerning this clone: Its antigen is not known.

Overall study findings and caveats: Baseline seropositivity occurred in only 5 or 6 AZD1222 recipients. Repertoires were obtained solely post-peak T cell response. Receipt of two AZD1222 doses was followed by a rise in Spike-specific TCR breadth and depth.

V and J are TRBV29-1 and TRBJ1-1; no reliable D call. The sample was peripheral blood, taken on day 0 of AZD1222 vaccination. This sequence was found in an adult in good health. The CDR3 loop reads CSVVDSPEAFF. CDR3 DNA sequence: TGCAGCGTTGTTGACTCCCCTGAAGCTTTCTTT.